The present T cell receptor (beta chain) was sequenced within a study of shared clonotypes between healthy human individuals. Across the study: Each donor's CD8 memory used one plate, CD8 naive two, each CD4 subset three.

In this sample, this clone turned up once. Its antigen is undetermined. Findings and limits, study-wide: Some naive CD4 clonotypes, around 4.9%, turned up in common across a handful of donors.

The study drew its donors from healthy HIV-negative adults without recent acute infections or vaccinations. Splitting of each subset's genomic DNA was done evenly across several immunoSEQ plates. Sequencing used immunoSEQ multiplex PCR; TCRdb keeps in-frame clones, though not all of them. Of 1 million to 1.3 million clones listed, approximately 80% were seen once; the top ten hold 0.61%. The receptor was derived from a man younger than 35 in good health. Some clones in this sample may be carry-over from other donors' samples. The specimen sequenced was memory CD4+ T cells from PBMCs. The subset: CD45RA-negative fraction.

CDR3 coding DNA: TGCGCCAGCAGGGGTTTAGCGGGAGTCGACAATGAGCAGTTCTTC. Translation gives CASRGLAGVDNEQFF. The chain is built from TRBV5-1 and TRBJ2-1; TRBD2 matches 9 bases. Germline lookup yields CDR1 SGHRS and CDR2 YFSETQ. The ends lost 5 bases at V and 5 bases at J; junction bases unmatched: 8. This CDR3 spans 15 amino acids.